The 14 T cell receptor beta chains reported below all come from one sample, sequenced in a study of cytomegalovirus exposure and HLA in healthy donors. PCR amplification relied on 60 Vbeta primers (plus 13 Jbeta primers). The repertoire was sequenced with immunoSEQ multiplex PCR; TCRdb's copy has only in-frame clones and lacks some. This sample yields some 120,000 clones, of which about three quarters are seen a single time; around 4% belongs to the top ten. The sequenced sample consisted of PBMCs. The receptor source for this set is a man aged 25-45 years in good health and CMV-seronegative.

The chain has TRBV28 and TRBJ1-5, with 9 positions matching TRBD1. CDR3 length: 15 residues. The V segment lost 5 bases and the J segment 5 bases; nucleotides outside the gene matches: 7. Germline V gives CDR1 MDHEN, CDR2 SYDVKM. The CDR3 is CASSPWTGADQPQHF. CDR3 sequence (DNA): TGTGCCAGCAGTCCCTGGACAGGGGCCGATCAGCCCCAGCATTTT.

J is TRBJ2-1 and V is TRBV6-6, with 10 bases matching TRBD2. The length of the CDR3 is 15 residues. V was clipped by 3 bases and J by 6 bases; unmatched bases: 5. CDR1 and CDR2 (germline): MNHNY, SVGAGI (reference sequence). This CDR3 is CASSYIPSGGNEQFF. CDR3 nucleotides: TGTGCCAGCAGTTATATACCTAGCGGGGGCAATGAGCAGTTCTTC.

This clone was detected only once. V and J are TRBV7-9 and TRBJ1-3; D remains unclear. The CDR3 sequence is 16 residues long. Germline loops: CDR1 SEHNR, CDR2 FQNEAQ (reference sequence). Trimming took off 3 bases at V and 4 bases at J, with 16 bases between the two ends. The CDR3 here is CASSLGFGGRGNTIYF. In DNA, the CDR3 is TGTGCCAGCAGCTTGGGATTCGGAGGGCGAGGAAACACCATATATTTT.

This clone was seen a handful of times. The rearrangement uses TRBV5-1 and TRBJ2-2; the D is unclear. Germline V gives CDR1 SGHRS, CDR2 YFSETQ. V lost 5 bases to trimming and J lost 4 bases, with 15 bases between them. The CDR3 contains 15 residues. Here the CDR3 reads CASSQVQLGTGELFF. The CDR3 region has the DNA TGCGCCAGCAGTCAGGTTCAATTAGGCACCGGGGAGCTGTTTTTT.

V usage is TRBV30 and J usage is TRBJ2-5; 9 bases map to TRBD2. J gave up 6 bases and V 1 base, and 6 bases lay outside the gene matches. Germline CDR1 and CDR2: GTSNPN and SVGIG (reference sequence). This CDR3 comprises 14 residues. CDR3 amino acids: CAWSGGRVWKTQYF. CDR3 bases: TGTGCCTGGAGTGGCGGGAGGGTATGGAAGACCCAGTACTTC.

The CDR3: CASSSDISGELFF. DNA of the CDR3: TGTGCCAGCAGCTCGGACATCTCCGGGGAGCTGTTTTTT. The chain couples TRBV11-2 to TRBJ2-2; a possible D gene is TRBD1 (5 bases). V lost 4 bases, J lost 6 bases, and 9 bases lay in between. The germline V gene encodes CDR1 SGHAT and CDR2 FQNNGV. The CDR3 spans 13 residues.

V and J are TRBV28 and TRBJ1-6; 8 bases match TRBD1. The germline V gene has CDR1 MDHEN and CDR2 SYDVKM. Losses at the gene ends were 9 bases for V and 8 bases for J; bases not matched to a gene: 9. The CDR3 is made up of 14 amino acids. The DNA for the CDR3 is TGTGCCAGTACCCCCGGACAGGGCGATTCACCCCTCCACTTT. This codes for CASTPGQGDSPLHF.

This clone was seen only a few times. One end of the junction is discordant with germline, which a read error may explain. The V and J genes are TRBV7-9 and TRBJ2-7; 8 positions agree with TRBD1. Germline V gene data show CDR1 as SEHNR and CDR2 as FQNEAQ (reference sequence). CDR3 length: 13 amino acids. As DNA, the CDR3 is TGTTCCAGCATCGTCACAGGGGGTGGCGAGCAGTACTTC. Translated, it gives CSSIVTGGGEQYF. The whole variable domain, remainder taken from reference TRBV7-9 and TRBJ2-7, is DTGVSQNPRHKITKRGQNVTFRCDPISEHNRLYWYRQTLGQGPEFLTYFQNEAQLEKSRLLSDRFSAERPKGSFSTLEIQRTEQGDSAMYLCSSIVTGGGEQYFGPGTRLTVT.

This chain uses TRBV28 with TRBJ2-7; 8 bases fit TRBD2. The V and J ends lost 5 bases and 4 bases, in that order; junction bases with no gene match: 7. Looked up from germline, CDR1 is MDHEN and CDR2 is SYDVKM. CDR3 length: 14 amino acids. The DNA for the CDR3 is TGTGCCAGCAGTCCCGGGGGGGGGTATTACGAGCAGTACTTC. It codes for CASSPGGGYYEQYF.

The chain links TRBV6-1 to TRBJ2-2; 14 bases are shared with TRBD2. The CDR3 spans 18 residues. CDR1 is MNHNS and CDR2 is SASEGT in the germline V gene. V was clipped by 4 bases and J by 7 bases; unmatched bases: 11. The chain's CDR3 is CASSAGLAGAGRIGELFF. The CDR3 DNA reads TGTGCCAGCAGTGCGGGACTAGCGGGGGCCGGGAGAATCGGGGAGCTGTTTTTT.

The J gene is TRBJ1-6, the V gene TRBV28; D possibly corresponds to TRBD1 (5 bases). The germline CDR1 and CDR2 sequences are MDHEN and SYDVKM. The CDR3 loop spans 13 amino acids. The V gene lost 7 bases and the J gene lost 8 bases, with 12 bases spanning the gap. In DNA, the CDR3 is TGTGCCAGCATACAGGAATTAGATTCACCCCTCCACTTT. This translates into CASIQELDSPLHF. Full variable domain (remainder filled in from reference TRBV28 and TRBJ1-6): DVKVTQSSRYLVKRTGEKVFLECVQDMDHENMFWYRQDPGLGLRLIYFSYDVKMKEKGDIPEGYSVSREKKERFSLILESASTNQTSMYLCASIQELDSPLHFGNGTRLTVT.

The genes are TRBV13 and TRBJ1-2, with TRBD1 identical over 7 bases. Germline CDR1 reads PRHDT; CDR2 reads FYEKMQ (reference sequence). The CDR3 covers 14 residues. Trimming at V came to 5 bases and at J to 4 bases, leaving 7 bases not matched to a gene. CDR3 nucleotide sequence: TGTGCCAGCAGCACCGGACAGGAGAGCTATGGCTACACCTTC. Protein: CASSTGQESYGYTF.

The chain carries TRBV5-1 and TRBJ1-6; TRBD1 matches at 7 bases. Trimming took 0 bases from V and 9 from J; bases not matched to a gene: 3. The CDR3 has 14 amino acids. CDR1 SGHRS and CDR2 YFSETQ come from the germline V gene. CDR3: CASSLEGAGSPLHF. The CDR3 DNA sequence: TGCGCCAGCAGCTTGGAGGGGGCTGGTTCACCCCTCCACTTT.

J is TRBJ2-7 and V is TRBV19, with 9 bases lining up with TRBD1. The CDR3 runs to 14 residues. Germline CDR1 reads LNHDA; CDR2 reads SQIVND (reference sequence). After removal of 2 bases from V and 8 bases from J, the junction contained 7 bases not matched to a gene. CDR3 amino acids: CASSIMGQGTQQYF. The CDR3 DNA is TGTGCCAGTAGTATAATGGGACAGGGTACCCAGCAGTACTTC.